This T cell receptor (beta chain) appears in the sequencing data of a study of T cell changes during pregnancy in multiple sclerosis (dated by TCRdb to about 2019). In terms of the full investigation: Changes in the T cell repertoire over the course of pregnancy were examined in this study in women with multiple sclerosis.

With regard to this clone: This receptor's antigen is unknown. Qualities for individual bases were not recorded, and no much larger clone is one base off.

CDR1 SGHNT and CDR2 YYREEE are derived from the germline V gene (reference sequence). The germline V and J ends show losses of 4 bases and 6 bases respectively, and no gene match explains 10 bases of the junction. The CDR3 runs 17 residues from the cysteine to the phenylalanine. The kept DNA is CDR3 alone, 51 bases in frame from the first base. The library came from the immunoSEQ multiplex PCR assay. Imported from immuneACCESS, the table was reduced by TCRdb to in-frame sequences with V and J called. These copies leave out some clones; in studies compared against another copy, an unresolved V gene accounts for under half, and the cause of the remainder is not known. This sample lists 45,000 to 60,000 clones; approximately 91% were detected once. The biggest ten clones account for approximately 1.1% of the sample.

The source is a female donor in good health, enrolled as a control in a pregnancy study. The starting material was peripheral blood, obtained after pregnancy. The chain is assembled from TRBV5-4 and TRBJ2-1, with 13 bases aligning to TRBD2. Read as DNA, the sequence is TGTGCCAGCAGCCCGCACCTGACTAGCGGGGGGTTCAATGAGCAGTTCTTC. Translated, it gives CASSPHLTSGGFNEQFF.